This TCR beta chain stems from a study of T cell repertoires in cytomegalovirus infection. In regard to this clonotype: Its antigen is undetermined.

Losses at the gene ends were 2 bases for V and 5 bases for J; bases not matched to a gene: 12. Germline CDR1 is MNHEY and CDR2 is SVGAGI. This CDR3 contains 17 residues. MiXCR, run by TCRdb on the reads, gives a single entry per CDR3 protein. This sample has approximately 340,000 distinct CDR3 sequences; roughly 29% occur once, and the top ten carry around 20%. The sequence was collected from a human donor in good health (CMV status not recorded). Some clones in this sample may be carry-over from other donors' samples. Sample: cultured PBMCs, taken from culture after CMV antigen stimulation. The chain combines TRBV6-5 with TRBJ2-7; 10 bases are a match to TRBD1. The CDR3 DNA reads TGTGCCAGCAGTTACGGAGACCGGGACAGGGGTGTCAACGAGCAGTACTTC. As protein: CASSYGDRDRGVNEQYF.